The 9 T cell receptor beta chains below all came from one sample that was sequenced in a study of shared clonotypes between healthy human individuals. TCRdb's copy holds only in-frame clones and misses some; the assay was immunoSEQ multiplex PCR. The top ten hold 0.6% to 0.7% of the sample, which has roughly 1,000,000 clones, around three quarters seen once. The sequencing input was memory CD4+ T cells from PBMCs. Documented subset: CD45RA-negative fraction. Every receptor here comes from a young man in good health. Some clones in this sample may be carry-over from other donors' samples.

This rearrangement joins TRBV20-1 to TRBJ2-5; no clear D gene. The CDR3 has 11 amino acids. The V end was cut by 5 bases, the J end by 2 bases, with 6 bases between. CDR1 and CDR2 (germline): DFQATT, SNEGSKA (reference sequence). CDR3 DNA: TGCAGTGCTCCCGCACAAGAGACCCAGTACTTC. This gives the protein CSAPAQETQYF.

The V and J genes are TRBV6-6 and TRBJ1-1; D unclear. Per the germline V gene, CDR1 is MNHNY and CDR2 is SVGAGI (reference sequence). The CDR3 runs to 15 residues. The CDR3 DNA reads TGTGCAACCAGAACTCCCCTCGTATTGAACACTGAAGCTTTCTTT. It translates to CATRTPLVLNTEAFF.

The chain employs TRBV20-1 and TRBJ2-1; D call uncertain. Per germline, CDR1 DFQATT and CDR2 SNEGSKA (reference sequence). V was clipped by 4 bases and J by 7 bases, with 5 bases between them. There are 10 residues in the CDR3. The chain's CDR3 is CSANSNEQFF. The DNA of the CDR3 is TGCAGTGCTAACAGTAATGAGCAGTTCTTC.

The V gene is TRBV5-1, the J gene TRBJ2-7; D is perhaps TRBD1 or TRBD2 (5 bases each). CDR1 SGHRS and CDR2 YFSETQ come from the germline V gene. Deletions cut 3 bases from V and 3 bases from J, with 13 bases between. The CDR3 is 14 amino acids. In DNA, the CDR3 is TGCGCCAGCAGCTCAGGGACGGCCGACTACGAGCAGTACTTC. Protein sequence: CASSSGTADYEQYF.

Worth noting for this clone: The junction and the germline gene differ at one end; a read error may be behind it. This rearrangement joins TRBV5-6 to TRBJ2-7, with TRBD1 matching over 7 bases. Germline V CDR1 and CDR2: SGHDT, YYEEEE. This CDR3 has 12 residues. CDR3 in DNA: TGTGCCAGCAGCTTTCGACAGGGCCTGCAGTCTTTC. This gives the protein CASSFRQGLQSF. The entire variable domain, with the rest obtained from reference TRBV5-6 and TRBJ2-7, is as follows: DAGVTQSPTHLIKTRGQQVTLRCSPKSGHDTVSWYQQALGQGPQFIFQYYEEEERQRGNFPDRFSGHQFPNYSSELNVNALLLGDSALYLCASSFRQGLQSFGPGTRLTVT.

Worth noting for this clone: The sample holds other DNA sequences that translate to the same CDR3. The rearrangement uses TRBV28 and TRBJ2-3; 7 positions agree with TRBD1. Germline V gene data show CDR1 as MDHEN and CDR2 as SYDVKM. J was trimmed by 5 bases and V by 6 bases; bases with no gene match: 8. This CDR3 has 14 residues. The CDR3, as DNA: TGTGCCAGCAGCAAACAGGGGTCGATAGATACGCAGTATTTT. It specifies CASSKQGSIDTQYF.

Details on this clone: One end of the junction fails to match germline, which may point to a read error. The gene calls are TRBV2 and TRBJ2-7, with 9 bases that match TRBD1. The germline CDR1 and CDR2 sequences are SNHLY and FYNNEI. The CDR3 totals 12 residues. The CDR3 is CAGTGSAYEQYF. The CDR3 nucleotides read TGCGCGGGGACAGGGAGCGCCTACGAGCAGTACTTC.

The genes are TRBV23-1 and TRBJ1-2; tentatively, D is TRBD1 (5 bases). TRBV23-1 is sorted into the ORF group, with uncertain function. This CDR3 spans 15 amino acids. The V gene lost 1 base and the J gene lost 8 bases, with 17 bases spanning the gap. Written as DNA, the CDR3 is TGCGCCAGCAGTCAATATTTCCAGGGTGGGGGAGGCTACACCTTC. Translating gives CASSQYFQGGGGYTF.

In its sample, this clone was seen many times. The chain carries TRBV4-3 and TRBJ1-1; D is ambiguous. The length of the CDR3 is 15 residues. The germline V and J ends were trimmed by 3 bases and 4 bases, with 15 bases remaining between them. Germline CDR1 LGHNA, CDR2 YSLEER. In DNA, the CDR3 is TGCGCCAGCAGCCAGCGCCCCGAGGGTGGCACTGAAGCTTTCTTT. This sequence encodes CASSQRPEGGTEAFF.